The next 10 T cell receptor beta chains were all read from a single sample in a study of cytomegalovirus exposure and HLA in healthy donors. A multiplex PCR was run with 60 Vbeta primers and 13 Jbeta primers. Profiled with immunoSEQ multiplex PCR; TCRdb holds only in-frame clones, not every one. The sample holds approximately 87,000 clones, 81% seen once. The source material was PBMCs. These receptors were obtained from a woman in her 70s in good health and CMV-seropositive.

Details on this clone: One end of the junction varies from germline; a read error may be responsible. The chain has TRBV7-9 and TRBJ2-2; possible D gene TRBD2, 6 bases. The CDR3 has 14 amino acids. Germline V gene sequence: CDR1 SEHNR, CDR2 FQNEAQ (reference sequence). The CDR3 reads CASRLAANTGELFF. In DNA form, the CDR3 reads TGTGCCAGCAGGTTAGCGGCTAACACCGGGGAGCTGTTTTTT.

The chain employs TRBV11-1 and TRBJ1-4; 7 bases are a match to TRBD1. There are 14 residues in the CDR3. V gave up 5 bases and J gave up 3 bases; unmatched junction bases: 3. Germline assignment: CDR1 SGHAT and CDR2 FQDESV (reference sequence). The CDR3 DNA sequence: TGTGCCAGCAGCCGCGGACAGGCTAATGAAAAACTGTTTTTT. Residues: CASSRGQANEKLFF.

The V and J genes are TRBV7-2 and TRBJ2-5; 8 nucleotides match TRBD2. The CDR3 consists of 14 residues. V shed 5 bases, J shed 2 bases, and the junction held 4 bases outside the gene matches. CDR1 SGHTA and CDR2 FQGNSA come from the germline V gene. The CDR3 spells CASSLGLAQETQYF. The DNA of the CDR3 is TGTGCCAGCAGCCTTGGACTAGCTCAAGAGACCCAGTACTTC. The full variable domain, in which reference TRBV7-2 and TRBJ2-5 provide the parts outside the CDR3, is GAGVSQSPSNKVTEKGKDVELRCDPISGHTALYWYRQSLGQGLEFLIYFQGNSAPDKSGLPSDRFSAERTGGSVSTLTIQRTQQEDSAVYLCASSLGLAQETQYFGPGTRLLVL.

There are a few counts of this clone. The chain has TRBV21-1 and TRBJ1-1. TRBV21-1 is described as a pseudogene. The CDR3 spans 15 residues. DNA of the CDR3: TGTGCCAGCAGCAAAGCGCGGAGGGGAGGGACTGAAGCTTTCTTT. Translated, it gives CASSKARRGGTEAFF.

CDR3: CSVSRGHEQFF. In DNA, the CDR3 is TGCAGCGTCTCCAGGGGGCATGAGCAGTTCTTC. The gene calls are TRBV29-1 and TRBJ2-1, with TRBD1 identical over 8 bases. Per the germline V gene, CDR1 is SQVTM and CDR2 is ANQGSEA. V was clipped by 6 bases and J by 8 bases; unmatched bases: 3. CDR3 size: 11 residues.

The V and J genes are TRBV19 and TRBJ1-2; the D gene is possibly TRBD1 (5 bases). V dropped 4 bases and J dropped 2 bases, with 11 bases sitting between them. This CDR3 has 14 residues. Germline V gives CDR1 LNHDA, CDR2 SQIVND (reference sequence). CDR3 DNA sequence: TGTGCCAGTAGTACCGACAGCCTAAACTATGGCTACACCTTC. It codes for CASSTDSLNYGYTF.

The CDR3 region is CASSLTGASHNEQFF. The DNA of the CDR3 is TGCGCCAGCAGTTTAACGGGAGCATCGCACAATGAGCAGTTCTTC. The chain joins TRBV5-1 to TRBJ2-1, with D perhaps TRBD2 (6 bases). Germline V CDR1 and CDR2: SGHRS, YFSETQ. The length of the CDR3 is 15 residues. V shed 5 bases and J shed 5 bases, with 17 bases lying between them.

This chain links TRBV28 with TRBJ2-7; D possibly corresponds to TRBD2 (6 bases). There are 12 residues in the CDR3. Trimming removed 6 bases at V and 6 bases at J, with 12 bases between. Germline V lookup: CDR1 MDHEN, CDR2 SYDVKM. As DNA, the CDR3 is TGTGCCAGCAGGGAAACAGCGGGCGAGCAGTACTTC. This codes for CASRETAGEQYF. Based on the CDR3 plus reference TRBV28 and TRBJ2-7, the full variable domain is DVKVTQSSRYLVKRTGEKVFLECVQDMDHENMFWYRQDPGLGLRLIYFSYDVKMKEKGDIPEGYSVSREKKERFSLILESASTNQTSMYLCASRETAGEQYFGPGTRLTVT.

The V and J genes are TRBV4-1 and TRBJ1-5; 9 bases map to TRBD1. In germline, CDR1 is MGHRA, CDR2 YSYEKL. V was pared by 5 bases and J by 0 bases, with 14 bases of the junction left unmatched. The CDR3 totals 19 residues. The CDR3 region is CASSSLWTGDRGSNQPQHF. DNA for the CDR3: TGCGCCAGCAGCTCACTATGGACAGGGGACCGGGGTAGCAATCAGCCCCAGCATTTT.

This clone showed up just once. V is TRBV19 and J is TRBJ2-5; 9 nucleotides agree with TRBD1. The CDR3 length is 17 residues. J gave up 4 bases and V 6 bases, and 15 bases lay outside the gene matches. Germline lookup yields CDR1 LNHDA and CDR2 SQIVND (reference sequence). CDR3 sequence: CASSPPGTGGFGETQYF. The DNA of the CDR3 is TGTGCCAGTAGCCCACCCGGCACAGGGGGCTTCGGAGAGACCCAGTACTTC.